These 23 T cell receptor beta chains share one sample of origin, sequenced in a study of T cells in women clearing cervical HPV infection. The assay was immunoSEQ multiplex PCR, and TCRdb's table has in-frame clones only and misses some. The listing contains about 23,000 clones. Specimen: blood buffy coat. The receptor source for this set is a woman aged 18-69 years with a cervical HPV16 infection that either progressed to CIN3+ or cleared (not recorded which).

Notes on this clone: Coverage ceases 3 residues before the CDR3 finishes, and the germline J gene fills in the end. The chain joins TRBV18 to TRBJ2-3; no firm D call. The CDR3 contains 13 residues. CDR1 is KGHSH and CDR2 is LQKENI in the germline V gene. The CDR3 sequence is CASSPSVLETQYF. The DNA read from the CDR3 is TGTGCCAGCTCACCATCGGTATTAGAGACG. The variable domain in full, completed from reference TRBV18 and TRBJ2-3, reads NAGVMQNPRHLVRRRGQEARLRCSPMKGHSHVYWYRQLPEEGLKFMVYLQKENIIDESGMPKERFSAEFPKEGPSILRIQQVVRGDSAAYFCASSPSVLETQYFGPGTRLTVL.

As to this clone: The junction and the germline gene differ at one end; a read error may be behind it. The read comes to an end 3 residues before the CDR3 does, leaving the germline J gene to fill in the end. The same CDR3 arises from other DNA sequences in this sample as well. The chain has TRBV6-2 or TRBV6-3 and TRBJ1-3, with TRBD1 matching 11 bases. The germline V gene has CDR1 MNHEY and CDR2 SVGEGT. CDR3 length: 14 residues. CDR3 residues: CACRTGGSGNTIYF. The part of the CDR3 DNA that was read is TGTGCCTGCCGGACAGGGGGCTCTGGAAACACA.

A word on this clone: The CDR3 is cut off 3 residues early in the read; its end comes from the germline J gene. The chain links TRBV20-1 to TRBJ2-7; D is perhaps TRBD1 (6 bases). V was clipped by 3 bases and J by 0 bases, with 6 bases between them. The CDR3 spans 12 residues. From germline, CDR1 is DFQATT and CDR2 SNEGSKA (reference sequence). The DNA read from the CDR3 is TGCAGTGCTAGGGACAGCTCCTACGAG. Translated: CSARDSSYE. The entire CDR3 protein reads CSARDSSYEQYF.

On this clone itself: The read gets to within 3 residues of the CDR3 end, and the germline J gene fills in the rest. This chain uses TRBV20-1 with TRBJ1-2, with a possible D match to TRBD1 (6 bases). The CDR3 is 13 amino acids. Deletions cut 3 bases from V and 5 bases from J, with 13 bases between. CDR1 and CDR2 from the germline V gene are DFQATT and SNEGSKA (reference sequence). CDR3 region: CSARGGAGYGYTF. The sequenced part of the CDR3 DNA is TGCAGTGCTAGGGGGGGGGCAGGGTATGGC.

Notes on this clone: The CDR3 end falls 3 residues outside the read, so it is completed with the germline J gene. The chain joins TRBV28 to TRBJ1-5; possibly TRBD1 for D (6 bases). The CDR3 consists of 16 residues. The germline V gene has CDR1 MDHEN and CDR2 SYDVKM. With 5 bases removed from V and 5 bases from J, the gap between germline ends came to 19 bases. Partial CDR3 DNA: TGTGCCAGCAGTCACGGGGGGGCTGGTAGGGATCAGCCC. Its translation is CASSHGGAGRDQP. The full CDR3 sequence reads CASSHGGAGRDQPQHF.

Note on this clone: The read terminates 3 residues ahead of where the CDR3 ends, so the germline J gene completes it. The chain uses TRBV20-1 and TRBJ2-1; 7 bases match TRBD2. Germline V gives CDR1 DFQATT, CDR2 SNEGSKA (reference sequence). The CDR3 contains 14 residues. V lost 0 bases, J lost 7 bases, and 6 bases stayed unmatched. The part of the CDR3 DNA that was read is TGCAGTGCTAGAGAGGGGCGGGGGTGGAATGAG. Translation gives CSAREGRGWNE. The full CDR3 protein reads CSAREGRGWNEQFF.

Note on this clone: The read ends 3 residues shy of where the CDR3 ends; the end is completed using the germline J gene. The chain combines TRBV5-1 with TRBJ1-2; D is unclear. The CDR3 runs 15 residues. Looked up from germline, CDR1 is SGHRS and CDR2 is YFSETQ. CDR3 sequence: CASRPYSFQQVHYTF. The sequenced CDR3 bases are TGCGCCAGCAGACCTTACAGCTTCCAACAAGTACAC.

The CDR3 is CASSNGQGENEQYF. The CDR3 DNA, read in part, is TGTGCCAGTAGTAACGGACAGGGAGAAAACGAG. The rearrangement links TRBV19 to TRBJ2-7, with 8 bases identical to TRBD1. The missing CDR3 end, 3 residues past where the read stops, is filled in from the germline J gene. The CDR3 spans 14 residues. The germline V gene has CDR1 LNHDA and CDR2 SQIVND (reference sequence). Losses at the gene ends were 4 bases for V and 5 bases for J; bases not matched to a gene: 7.

CDR3 bases read: TGCAGTGCTAGCAGCCTAGCGGGGGGGAGAGCCTACAATGAG. This encodes CSASSLAGGRAYNE. The whole CDR3 reads CSASSLAGGRAYNEQFF. V usage is TRBV20-1 and J usage is TRBJ2-1; 12 bases agree with TRBD2. The CDR3 goes on 3 residues after the read ends, and that part is filled in from the germline J gene. This CDR3 region has 17 residues. Germline V gene sequence: CDR1 DFQATT, CDR2 SNEGSKA (reference sequence). Losses at the gene ends were 3 bases for V and 2 bases for J; bases not matched to a gene: 8.

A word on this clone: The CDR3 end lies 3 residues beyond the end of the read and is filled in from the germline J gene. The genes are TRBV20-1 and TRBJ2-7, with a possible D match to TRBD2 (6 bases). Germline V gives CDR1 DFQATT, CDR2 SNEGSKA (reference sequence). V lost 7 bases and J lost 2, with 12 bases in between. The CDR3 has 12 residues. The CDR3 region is CSVPVAAYEQYF. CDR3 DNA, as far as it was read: TGCAGTGTTCCGGTAGCGGCCTACGAG.

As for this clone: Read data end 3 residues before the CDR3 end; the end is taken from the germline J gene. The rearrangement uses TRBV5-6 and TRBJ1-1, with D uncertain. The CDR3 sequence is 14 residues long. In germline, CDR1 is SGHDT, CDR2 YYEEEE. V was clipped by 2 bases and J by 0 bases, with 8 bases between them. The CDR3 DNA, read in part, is TGTGCCAGCAGCTTAAGGTTCATGAACACTGAA. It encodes CASSLRFMNTE. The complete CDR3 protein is CASSLRFMNTEAFF.

The part of the CDR3 DNA that was read is TGTGCCGGTTCACCGGGACTAGGACAAGAGACG. Translation gives CAGSPGLGQET. In full, the CDR3 is CAGSPGLGQETQYF. V usage is TRBV2 and J usage is TRBJ2-3; TRBD2 matches at 8 bases. The DNA ends 3 residues before the CDR3 does, and the rest of the CDR3 is filled in from the germline J gene. This CDR3 has 14 amino acids. Germline-derived CDR1 and CDR2 are SNHLY and FYNNEI. The whole variable domain, filled in from reference TRBV2 and TRBJ2-3, reads EPEVTQTPSHQVTQMGQEVILRCVPISNHLYFYWYRQILGQKVEFLVSFYNNEISEKSEIFDDQFSVERPDGSNFTLKIRSTKLEDSAMYFCAGSPGLGQETQYFGPGTRLTVL.

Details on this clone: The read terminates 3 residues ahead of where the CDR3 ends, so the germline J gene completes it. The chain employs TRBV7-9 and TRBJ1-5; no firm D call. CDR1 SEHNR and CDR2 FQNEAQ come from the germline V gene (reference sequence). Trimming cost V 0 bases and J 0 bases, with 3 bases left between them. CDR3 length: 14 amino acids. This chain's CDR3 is CASSLAYSNQPQHF. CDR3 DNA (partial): TGTGCCAGCAGCTTAGCCTATAGCAATCAGCCC.

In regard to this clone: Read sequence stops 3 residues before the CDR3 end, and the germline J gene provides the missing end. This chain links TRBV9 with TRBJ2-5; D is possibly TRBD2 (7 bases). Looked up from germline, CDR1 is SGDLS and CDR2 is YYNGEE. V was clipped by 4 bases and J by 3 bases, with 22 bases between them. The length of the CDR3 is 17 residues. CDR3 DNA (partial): TGTGCCAGCAGCCAGCGGGTAGGGGGGGCTTTCGAAGAGACC. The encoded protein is CASSQRVGGAFEET. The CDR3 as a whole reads CASSQRVGGAFEETQYF.

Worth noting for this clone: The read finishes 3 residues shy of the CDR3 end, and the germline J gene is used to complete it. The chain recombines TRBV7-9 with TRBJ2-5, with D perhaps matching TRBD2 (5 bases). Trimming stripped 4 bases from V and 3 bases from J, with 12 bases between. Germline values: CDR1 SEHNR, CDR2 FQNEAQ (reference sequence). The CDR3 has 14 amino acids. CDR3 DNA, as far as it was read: TGTGCCAGCAGCTCCGAGGGCGTGAAAGAGACC. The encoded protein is CASSSEGVKET. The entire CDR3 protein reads CASSSEGVKETQYF.

The CDR3 sequence: CASSPTPRQGSYEQYF. The sequenced CDR3 bases are TGTGCCAGCTCACCGACCCCCCGACAGGGCTCCTACGAG. The genes are TRBV18 and TRBJ2-7; 7 positions match TRBD1. The CDR3 goes on 3 residues after the read ends, and that part is filled in from the germline J gene. The V segment lost 3 bases and the J segment 0 bases; nucleotides outside the gene matches: 8. CDR3 length: 16 amino acids. The germline V gene encodes CDR1 KGHSH and CDR2 LQKENI.

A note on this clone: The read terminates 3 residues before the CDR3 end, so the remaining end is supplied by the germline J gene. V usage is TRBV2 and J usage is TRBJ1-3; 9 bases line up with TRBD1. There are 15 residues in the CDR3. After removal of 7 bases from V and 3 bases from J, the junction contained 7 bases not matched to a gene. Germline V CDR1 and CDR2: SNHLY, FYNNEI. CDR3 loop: CASTPRTGVGNTIYF. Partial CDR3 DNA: TGTGCCAGCACCCCGAGGACAGGGGTTGGAAACACC.

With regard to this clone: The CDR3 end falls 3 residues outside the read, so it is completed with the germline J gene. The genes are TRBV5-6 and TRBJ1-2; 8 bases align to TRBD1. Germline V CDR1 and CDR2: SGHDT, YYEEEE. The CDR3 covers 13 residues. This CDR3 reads CASSSSGTGGYTF. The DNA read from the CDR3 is TGTGCCAGCAGCTCTTCAGGGACAGGAGGC.

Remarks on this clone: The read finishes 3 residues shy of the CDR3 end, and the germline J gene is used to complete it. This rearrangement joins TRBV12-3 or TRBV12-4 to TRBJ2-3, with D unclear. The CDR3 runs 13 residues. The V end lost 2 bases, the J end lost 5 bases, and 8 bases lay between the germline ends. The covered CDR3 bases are TGTGCCAGCAGTTTATTCTCCGGAGATACG. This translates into CASSLFSGDT. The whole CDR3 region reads CASSLFSGDTQYF.

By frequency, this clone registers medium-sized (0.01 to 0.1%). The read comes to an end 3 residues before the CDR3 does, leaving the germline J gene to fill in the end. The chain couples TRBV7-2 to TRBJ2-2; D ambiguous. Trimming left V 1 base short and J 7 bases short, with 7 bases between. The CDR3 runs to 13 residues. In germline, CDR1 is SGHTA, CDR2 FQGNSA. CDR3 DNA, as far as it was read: TGTGCCAGCAGCTTAGGTGGCCTCGGGGAG. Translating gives CASSLGGLGE. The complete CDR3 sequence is CASSLGGLGELFF.

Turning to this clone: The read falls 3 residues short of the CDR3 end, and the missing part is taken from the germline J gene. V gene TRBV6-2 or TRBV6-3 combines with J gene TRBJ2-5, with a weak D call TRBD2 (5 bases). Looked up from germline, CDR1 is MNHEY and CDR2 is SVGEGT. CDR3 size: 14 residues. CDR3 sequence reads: CASRSFSSTDTQYF. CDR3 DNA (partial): TGTGCCAGCAGGAGTTTCTCTAGCACAGATACC.

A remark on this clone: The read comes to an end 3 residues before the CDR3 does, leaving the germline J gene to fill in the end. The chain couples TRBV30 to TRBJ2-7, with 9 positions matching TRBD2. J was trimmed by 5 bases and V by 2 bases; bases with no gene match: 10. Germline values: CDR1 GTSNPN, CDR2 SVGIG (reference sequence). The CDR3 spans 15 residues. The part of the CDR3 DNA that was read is TGTGCCTGGAGTCCCGGGACTAGCTTCGGCAACGAG. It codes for CAWSPGTSFGNE. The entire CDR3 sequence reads CAWSPGTSFGNEQYF.

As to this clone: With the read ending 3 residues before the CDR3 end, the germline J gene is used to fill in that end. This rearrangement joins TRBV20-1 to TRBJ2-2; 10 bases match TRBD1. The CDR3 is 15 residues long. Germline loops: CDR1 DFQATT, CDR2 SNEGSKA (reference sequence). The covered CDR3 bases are TGCAGTGCTAGAGACCCGGGACAGGGGAATTCACCG. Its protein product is CSARDPGQGNSP. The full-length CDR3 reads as CSARDPGQGNSPLFF.